The 27 T cell receptor beta chains in this list originate from one sample, sequenced in a study of shared clonotypes between healthy human individuals. Clones were read by immunoSEQ multiplex PCR, and TCRdb kept only the in-frame ones, dropping some. The sample has approximately 1.4 million clones, 95% to 99% seen once. The specimen was naive CD4+ T cells sorted from blood. Subset denoted: CD45RA+ positively selected. The source is a man younger than 40 in good health.

The count of this clone is one. V is TRBV5-5 and J is TRBJ2-2; possibly TRBD1 for D (6 bases). The germline V gene has CDR1 SGHKS and CDR2 YYEKEE (reference sequence). Between the trimmed V and J ends, which lost 4 bases and 3 bases, there was a span of 16 bases. This CDR3 has 16 residues. Here the CDR3 reads CASSLQLTGYTGELFF. DNA of the CDR3: TGTGCCAGCAGCCTGCAACTGACAGGATACACCGGGGAGCTGTTTTTT.

This chain joins TRBV27 and TRBJ2-2; 8 nucleotides agree with TRBD1. The CDR3 extends over 15 amino acids. Germline V gives CDR1 MNHEY, CDR2 SMNVEV (reference sequence). V shed 5 bases, J shed 6 bases, and the junction held 8 bases outside the gene matches. CDR3 in DNA: TGTGCCAGCAGTCAGGGCAGGGGGCGAGCCGGGGAGCTGTTTTTT. Amino acids: CASSQGRGRAGELFF.

The V and J genes are TRBV2 and TRBJ2-7; D ambiguous. This CDR3 region has 14 residues. Germline values: CDR1 SNHLY, CDR2 FYNNEI. The V gene lost 4 bases and the J gene lost 2 bases, with 12 bases spanning the gap. In DNA form, the CDR3 reads TGTGCCAGCAGTGTTTCGGGCCCAGCCTACGAGCAGTACTTC. It translates to CASSVSGPAYEQYF.

The chain joins TRBV19 to TRBJ1-5; D is perhaps TRBD1 (6 bases). The CDR3 contains 13 residues. CDR1 is LNHDA and CDR2 is SQIVND in the germline V gene (reference sequence). V lost 7 bases and J 5 bases, leaving 12 bases between the germline ends. In DNA, the CDR3 is TGTGCCAGTACAGGACAGCTATATCAGCCCCAGCATTTT. It specifies CASTGQLYQPQHF.

For this clone: Other DNA sequences in the same sample also yield this CDR3. The rearrangement links TRBV9 to TRBJ1-4; D is undetermined. Trimming took 0 bases from V and 0 from J, leaving 6 bases between them. Per the germline V gene, CDR1 is SGDLS and CDR2 is YYNGEE. This CDR3 contains 15 residues. The CDR3 nucleotides read TGTGCCAGCAGCGTAGCACCGGCAACTAATGAAAAACTGTTTTTT. The encoded protein is CASSVAPATNEKLFF.

V usage is TRBV10-1 and J usage is TRBJ2-1; D not resolved. Looked up from germline, CDR1 is WNHNN and CDR2 is SYGVQD (reference sequence). Trimming shortened V by 3 bases and J by 0 bases, and 12 bases separated the two germline ends. The CDR3 has 16 amino acids. DNA of the CDR3: TGCGCCAGCAGTGATATAGAGAAGAGCTCCTACAATGAGCAGTTCTTC. Translated, it gives CASSDIEKSSYNEQFF.

This chain uses TRBV2 with TRBJ1-1; 7 positions match TRBD1. Trimming at V came to 7 bases and at J to 0 bases, leaving 11 bases not matched to a gene. This CDR3 comprises 16 residues. CDR1 SNHLY and CDR2 FYNNEI come from the germline V gene. The CDR3 bases are TGTGCCAGCACCCCCAGGGGGTCTAACATGAACACTGAAGCTTTCTTT. Its protein product is CASTPRGSNMNTEAFF.

The CDR3 DNA reads TGTGCCAGCAGGGAGGGCCTGTGGAACACCGGGGAGCTGTTTTTT. Translated, it gives CASREGLWNTGELFF. This chain joins TRBV2 and TRBJ2-2; tentative D call: TRBD2 (6 bases). Germline V lookup: CDR1 SNHLY, CDR2 FYNNEI. Trimming cost V 6 bases and J 1 base, with 12 bases left between them. The CDR3 is 15 residues long.

The CDR3 is CASSLSGPSPEQYF. CDR3 bases: TGCGCCAGCAGCTTGTCGGGCCCTTCCCCCGAGCAGTACTTC. The V and J genes are TRBV5-1 and TRBJ2-7; D gene unclear. This CDR3 is 14 amino acids long. Looked up from germline, CDR1 is SGHRS and CDR2 is YFSETQ. Trimming took 1 base from V and 6 from J, leaving 14 bases between them.

CDR3 sequence: CASSVYVGASSYNEQFF. The CDR3 DNA reads as TGTGCCAGCAGTGTTTATGTGGGAGCGAGCTCCTACAATGAGCAGTTCTTC. The chain employs TRBV25-1 and TRBJ2-1; perhaps TRBD2 as D (5 bases). Deletions cut 4 bases from V and 0 bases from J, with 16 bases between. The CDR3 totals 17 residues. Germline CDR1 is MGHDK and CDR2 is SYGVNS.

This chain joins TRBV4-3 and TRBJ2-1, with D hard to call. Germline CDR1 is LGHNA and CDR2 is YSLEER. This CDR3 is 15 amino acids long. V lost 0 bases, J lost 8 bases, and 14 bases lay in between. The CDR3: CASSQDRVVTDEQFF. CDR3 in DNA: TGCGCCAGCAGCCAAGATAGAGTAGTCACCGATGAGCAGTTCTTC.

The chain links TRBV28 to TRBJ2-5, with 8 bases that match TRBD1. The V gene's germline CDR1 is MDHEN and CDR2 SYDVKM. V shed 3 bases, J shed 4 bases, and the junction held 4 bases outside the gene matches. CDR3 length: 14 amino acids. This CDR3 reads CASSLTGAGETQYF. Here the CDR3 DNA reads TGTGCCAGCAGTTTGACAGGGGCCGGAGAGACCCAGTACTTC. Drawing the rest from reference TRBV28 and TRBJ2-5, the complete variable domain is DVKVTQSSRYLVKRTGEKVFLECVQDMDHENMFWYRQDPGLGLRLIYFSYDVKMKEKGDIPEGYSVSREKKERFSLILESASTNQTSMYLCASSLTGAGETQYFGPGTRLLVL.

The chain has TRBV5-1 and TRBJ2-5; 11 bases align to TRBD1. J gave up 4 bases and V 4 bases, and 6 bases lay outside the gene matches. Germline V gene sequence: CDR1 SGHRS, CDR2 YFSETQ. The CDR3 is made up of 15 amino acids. The DNA of the CDR3 is TGCGCCAGCAGCGCGGGACAGGGGGGCTTAGAGACCCAGTACTTC. Translated: CASSAGQGGLETQYF.

This chain uses TRBV30 with TRBJ2-3, with 8 positions matching TRBD2. Germline values: CDR1 GTSNPN, CDR2 SVGIG (reference sequence). CDR3 length: 17 amino acids. Trimming at V came to 0 bases and at J to 0 bases, leaving 8 bases not matched to a gene. CDR3 nucleotide sequence: TGTGCCTGGAGTGTACGGAGACTAGCGACTAGCACAGATACGCAGTATTTT. Residues: CAWSVRRLATSTDTQYF.

This sequence joins TRBV29-1 and TRBJ2-1; D unresolved. CDR3 length: 11 residues. Germline CDR1 is SQVTM and CDR2 is ANQGSEA. The ends were cut back, 2 bases at V and 8 bases at J, with 7 bases in the middle. The CDR3 spells CSVERRDEQFF. DNA for the CDR3: TGCAGCGTTGAAAGACGCGATGAGCAGTTCTTC.

This chain joins TRBV7-2 and TRBJ1-1; D is unclear. Looked up from germline, CDR1 is SGHTA and CDR2 is FQGNSA. Trimming cost V 5 bases and J 0 bases, with 13 bases left between them. CDR3 size: 15 residues. The CDR3 DNA is TGTGCCAGCAGCCCCCCGACGGGCTTGAACACTGAAGCTTTCTTT. Protein product: CASSPPTGLNTEAFF.

CDR3 loop: CASSLESEQFF. As DNA, the CDR3 is TGTGCCAGCAGCTTAGAGAGTGAGCAGTTCTTC. This rearrangement joins TRBV7-8 to TRBJ2-1; the D is unclear. This CDR3 has 11 amino acids. V lost 1 base to trimming and J lost 9 bases, with 4 bases between them. The germline V gene has CDR1 SGHVS and CDR2 FQNEAQ.

The CDR3 loop is CASSPSGVDVPQYF. The DNA for the CDR3 is TGTGCCAGCTCACCCAGCGGGGTGGATGTTCCGCAGTATTTT. This chain links TRBV18 with TRBJ2-3, with 7 bases identical to TRBD2. The CDR3 loop spans 14 amino acids. Looked up from germline, CDR1 is KGHSH and CDR2 is LQKENI. V shed 3 bases and J 10 bases; nucleotides not matched to a gene: 10.

The J gene is TRBJ2-2, the V gene TRBV27; possible D gene TRBD1, 6 bases. Deletions cut 6 bases from V and 9 bases from J, with 23 bases between. CDR1 and CDR2 (germline): MNHEY, SMNVEV (reference sequence). CDR3 length: 16 amino acids. CDR3 DNA: TGTGCCAGCAGCCCCGGGACCAAGGGGGTTAGGTGGGAGCTGTTTTTT. Its protein product is CASSPGTKGVRWELFF.

Regarding this clone: At one boundary the junction diverges from the germline segment, which might be a read error. The chain combines TRBV2 with TRBJ1-5; no clear D. The CDR3 covers 15 residues. Germline CDR1 is SNHLY and CDR2 is FYNNEI. CDR3 region: CASKIRGGAALVRSF. The DNA of the CDR3 is TGTGCCAGCAAGATTCGAGGAGGCGCCGCTTTGGTCCGATCTTTT.

In the case of this clone: A read error may account for a junction end that differs from germline. Here the CDR3 DNA reads TGTGCTAGCAGCTACAGGGTCAACACTGAAGCTTTCTTT. Translation gives CASSYRVNTEAFF. The chain has TRBV7-7 and TRBJ1-1; D is perhaps TRBD1 (6 bases). The germline V gene encodes CDR1 SSHAT and CDR2 FNYEAQ (reference sequence). CDR3 length: 13 amino acids.

The rearrangement uses TRBV28 and TRBJ1-2; D unresolved. Germline V gene lookup returns CDR1 MDHEN and CDR2 SYDVKM. The CDR3 covers 14 residues. The germline V and J ends were trimmed by 6 bases and 4 bases, with 15 bases remaining between them. The CDR3 coding sequence is TGTGCCAGCAGAGATAACAGACACCTCTATGGCTACACCTTC. This encodes CASRDNRHLYGYTF.

The V gene is TRBV7-9, the J gene TRBJ2-3; 9 bases are a match to TRBD1. The trim removed 8 bases at V and 5 bases at J, leaving 11 bases unmatched. The CDR3 has 15 amino acids. CDR1 and CDR2 from the germline V gene are SEHNR and FQNEAQ (reference sequence). CDR3 in amino acids: CASWGQGSSLDTQYF. As DNA, the CDR3 is TGTGCCAGCTGGGGACAGGGTTCTTCGTTAGATACGCAGTATTTT.

This sequence joins TRBV28 and TRBJ1-5; tentative D call: TRBD1 (6 bases). Germline CDR1 and CDR2: MDHEN and SYDVKM. This CDR3 is built from 12 residues. CDR3 nucleotide sequence: TGTGCGGGGGCGACGAACAATCAGCCCCAGCATTTT. It codes for CAGATNNQPQHF.

V gene TRBV28 combines with J gene TRBJ1-1, with D perhaps TRBD1 (6 bases). The CDR3 spans 12 residues. Trimming took off 5 bases at V and 6 bases at J, with 10 bases between the two ends. Germline lookup yields CDR1 MDHEN and CDR2 SYDVKM. CDR3 nucleotides: TGTGCCAGCAGTACAGGACAGCCTGAAGCTTTCTTT. It codes for CASSTGQPEAFF.

V usage is TRBV15 and J usage is TRBJ2-7; D possibly corresponds to TRBD2 (6 bases). The V end was cut by 1 base, the J end by 4 bases, with 14 bases between. The length of the CDR3 is 15 residues. Germline V gene sequence: CDR1 LNHNV, CDR2 YYDKDF (reference sequence). CDR3 in amino acids: CATSRGQAGLYEQYF. Written as DNA, the CDR3 is TGTGCCACCAGCAGAGGACAAGCGGGTCTTTACGAGCAGTACTTC.

The CDR3: CASSPNSGRLSNEQFF. Here the CDR3 DNA reads TGTGCCAGCAGCCCTAATAGCGGGAGGCTTTCCAATGAGCAGTTCTTC. V is TRBV7-9 and J is TRBJ2-1, with TRBD2 matching over 10 bases. The CDR3 is 16 amino acids. CDR1 is SEHNR and CDR2 is FQNEAQ in the germline V gene (reference sequence). Trimming removed 5 bases from V and 6 bases from J; junction bases left unmatched: 10.